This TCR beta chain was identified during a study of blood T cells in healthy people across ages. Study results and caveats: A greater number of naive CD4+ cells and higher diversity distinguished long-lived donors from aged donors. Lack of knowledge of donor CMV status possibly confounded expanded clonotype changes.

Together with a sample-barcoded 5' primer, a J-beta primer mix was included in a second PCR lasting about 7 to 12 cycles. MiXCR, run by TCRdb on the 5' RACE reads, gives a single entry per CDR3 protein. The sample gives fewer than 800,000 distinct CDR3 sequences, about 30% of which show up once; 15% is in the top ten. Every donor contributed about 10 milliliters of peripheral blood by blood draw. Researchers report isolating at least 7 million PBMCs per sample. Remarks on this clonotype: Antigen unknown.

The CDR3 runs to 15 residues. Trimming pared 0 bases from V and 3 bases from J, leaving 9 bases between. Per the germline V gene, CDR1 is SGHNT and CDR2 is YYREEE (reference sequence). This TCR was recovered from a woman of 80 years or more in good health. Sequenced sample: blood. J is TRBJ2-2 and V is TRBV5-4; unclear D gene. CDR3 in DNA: TGTGCCAGCAGCTTGGTCGGGCTGGACACCGGGGAGCTGTTTTTT. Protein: CASSLVGLDTGELFF. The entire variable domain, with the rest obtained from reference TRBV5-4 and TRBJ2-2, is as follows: ETGVTQSPTHLIKTRGQQVTLRCSSQSGHNTVSWYQQALGQGPQFIFQYYREEENGRGNFPPRFSGLQFPNYSSELNVNALELDDSALYLCASSLVGLDTGELFFGEGSRLTVL.